Reported below is one T cell receptor beta chain. Its target is unknown. Sequencing was performed with immunoSEQ multiplex PCR; in TCRdb, only in-frame clones are kept and a portion is missing. The sample contains tens of thousands of clones, about four fifths of which appear only once. This entry comes from a study of pediatric ulcerative colitis. Study results and limitations: In rectum, acute severe colitis had expanded clones and less diversity.

V dropped 4 bases and J dropped 0 bases, with 7 bases sitting between them. Germline values: CDR1 SGHNT, CDR2 YYREEE (reference sequence). This CDR3 comprises 13 residues. This rearrangement joins TRBV5-4 to TRBJ1-1; D call uncertain. Sequenced: blood. The TCR originated in a boy younger than 18 with severe ulcerative colitis. The CDR3 loop is CASSGPMNTEAFF. CDR3 nucleotides: TGTGCCAGCAGCGGACCTATGAACACTGAAGCTTTCTTT.